This T cell receptor (beta chain) was captured in a study of T-cell reconstitution after alpha-beta-depleted transplantation in children. This clonotype was found many times. Molecular barcoding with unique molecular identifiers was used for the TCRbeta library. MiXCR was run by TCRdb on the PCR reads, yielding one entry per CDR3 protein. The repertoire includes some 200,000 distinct CDR3 sequences, 9% to 10% of them detected once, and about 5.4% sits in the top ten. The V and J ends lost 1 base and 3 bases respectively, with 10 bases between them. CDR1 is SGHTA, CDR2 FQGNSA, per germline. The CDR3 extends over 14 amino acids.

The sequence was obtained from a human donor who donated a stem cell graft to a child with SCID. The sequencing here drew on PBMCs from the stem cell graft donor, taken from the stem cell graft. The gene calls are TRBV7-2 and TRBJ2-7; D gene uncertain. The DNA for the CDR3 is TGTGCCAGCAGCTTAGGGTCTCTCCTCTACGAGCAGTACTTC. As protein: CASSLGSLLYEQYF.